The 21 T cell receptor beta chains listed next were all sequenced from one sample in a study of OX40 agonist ivuxolimab in advanced cancers. The protocol was immunoSEQ multiplex PCR, while the TCRdb copy is restricted to in-frame clones and leaves out a portion. Of about 64,000 clones listed, roughly 80% were seen once; the top ten hold 1.2%. This specimen consisted of CD4+ or CD8+ T cells sorted from blood, obtained in a trial of the OX40 agonist ivuxolimab. The receptors here all came from an adult with an advanced solid tumor such as melanoma, head and neck, liver or kidney cancer.

The chain carries TRBV19 and TRBJ1-4, with 9 positions matching TRBD1. With 10 bases clipped from V and 5 bases from J, the junction kept 8 bases outside the gene matches. The CDR3 covers 14 residues. From germline, CDR1 is LNHDA and CDR2 SQIVND (reference sequence). The CDR3 nucleotides are TGTGCCACCGGTACCGGGACAGGGAATGAAAAACTGTTTTTT. It translates to CATGTGTGNEKLFF.

The V and J genes are TRBV5-6 and TRBJ2-7; D gene ambiguous. The CDR3 loop spans 16 amino acids. Trimming pared 3 bases from V and 4 bases from J, leaving 20 bases between. Germline lookup yields CDR1 SGHDT and CDR2 YYEEEE. The CDR3: CASSWGWGNTEYEQYF. CDR3 nucleotides: TGTGCCAGCAGCTGGGGTTGGGGTAATACGGAATACGAGCAGTACTTC.

This clone was seen a few times. The V gene is TRBV5-3, the J gene TRBJ2-5; perhaps TRBD1 as D (9 bases). TRBV5-3 is an open reading frame, and its role is uncertain. This CDR3 spans 18 amino acids. V lost 0 bases, J lost 1 base, and 19 bases lay in between. The CDR3 nucleotides read TGTGCCAGAAGCTTGGTGGCGGGGGGACAGGGATTCCAAGAGACCCAGTACTTC. Its protein is CARSLVAGGQGFQETQYF.

J is TRBJ2-1 and V is TRBV9, with D hard to call. CDR3 size: 15 residues. Germline values: CDR1 SGDLS, CDR2 YYNGEE. V was clipped by 3 bases and J by 0 bases, with 10 bases between them. CDR3 coding DNA: TGTGCCAGCAGCGCGGCAGGTAGCTCCTACAATGAGCAGTTCTTC. It translates to CASSAAGSSYNEQFF.

The rearrangement joins TRBV9 to TRBJ1-3; D is perhaps TRBD1 (6 bases). Germline V CDR1 and CDR2: SGDLS, YYNGEE. Trimming left V 6 bases short and J 3 bases short, with 13 bases between. The CDR3 totals 14 residues. CDR3 in amino acids: CASTPGTNGNTIYF. The DNA for the CDR3 is TGTGCCAGCACCCCAGGGACAAATGGAAACACCATATATTTT.

CDR3 nucleotide sequence: TGTGCCAGCTCACCACTTACAGGGATTGACGGGACTGAAGCTTTCTTT. It specifies CASSPLTGIDGTEAFF. The chain uses TRBV18 and TRBJ1-1; TRBD1 is a possible D gene (6 bases). CDR1 and CDR2 from the germline V gene are KGHSH and LQKENI. This CDR3 is built from 16 residues. V shed 1 base and J shed 5 bases, with 17 bases lying between them.

The rearrangement uses TRBV19 and TRBJ2-7; 9 bases fit TRBD1. The V gene's germline CDR1 is LNHDA and CDR2 SQIVND (reference sequence). CDR3 length: 16 amino acids. J was trimmed by 0 bases and V by 7 bases; bases with no gene match: 10. Here the CDR3 DNA reads TGTGCCAGTAACGATCCCGGGACAGGGAACTCCTACGAGCAGTACTTC. Protein: CASNDPGTGNSYEQYF.

The chain joins TRBV19 to TRBJ2-3, with a possible D match to TRBD2 (5 bases). This CDR3 spans 14 amino acids. From germline, CDR1 is LNHDA and CDR2 SQIVND (reference sequence). V was shortened by 4 bases and J by 2 bases, with 10 bases between the two germline ends. As DNA, the CDR3 is TGTGCCAGTAGTACCGGACTGAACACAGATACGCAGTATTTT. Translated, it gives CASSTGLNTDTQYF.

The chain links TRBV6-6 to TRBJ2-3; D is perhaps TRBD1 (6 bases). Germline CDR1 is MNHNY and CDR2 is SVGAGI (reference sequence). V gave up 7 bases and J gave up 1 base, with 15 bases separating them. The CDR3 length is 15 residues. Here the CDR3 reads CASTVTQGGTDTQYF. The CDR3 DNA reads as TGTGCCAGCACAGTTACACAGGGCGGCACAGATACGCAGTATTTT.

V gene TRBV6-5 combines with J gene TRBJ2-7; D may be TRBD1 or TRBD2 (7 bases each). V shed 8 bases and J shed 1 base, with 18 bases lying between them. Germline values: CDR1 MNHEY, CDR2 SVGAGI. CDR3 length: 15 amino acids. The CDR3 reads CASARGRGRSYEQYF. The CDR3 DNA is TGTGCCAGCGCGAGGGGGCGGGGGAGGTCCTACGAGCAGTACTTC.

The chain uses TRBV6-1 and TRBJ1-2; TRBD1 matches at 7 bases. The J segment lost 4 bases and the V segment lost 6 bases, leaving 5 bases of the junction unmatched. Germline CDR1 and CDR2: MNHNS and SASEGT. The CDR3 is 13 residues long. DNA for the CDR3: TGTGCCAGCAGCGACAGGGTGGGCTATGGCTACACCTTC. Amino acids: CASSDRVGYGYTF.

Note on this clone: Other DNA sequences in the same sample also yield this CDR3. V is TRBV15 and J is TRBJ2-7; no firm D call. There are 18 residues in the CDR3. Trimming shortened V by 0 bases and J by 0 bases, and 18 bases separated the two germline ends. The germline V gene encodes CDR1 LNHNV and CDR2 YYDKDF (reference sequence). CDR3 amino acids: CATSRDLLAGGNSYEQYF. The CDR3 nucleotides read TGTGCCACCAGCAGAGATCTGTTGGCAGGCGGAAACTCCTACGAGCAGTACTTC.

The chain is built from TRBV5-6 and TRBJ1-3; the match to TRBD1 covers 8 bases. The V gene end was trimmed by 2 bases and the J gene end by 4 bases; junction bases not matched to a gene: 5. The CDR3 consists of 15 residues. From germline, CDR1 is SGHDT and CDR2 YYEEEE. This CDR3 is CASSFAGTGGNTIYF. CDR3 in DNA: TGTGCCAGCAGCTTCGCCGGGACAGGCGGAAACACCATATATTTT.

The chain combines TRBV19 with TRBJ2-6; 7 bases align to TRBD2. V gave up 6 bases and J gave up 0 bases; unmatched junction bases: 11. This CDR3 has 18 residues. Germline V CDR1 and CDR2: LNHDA, SQIVND (reference sequence). The CDR3: CASRLRAGLSSGANVLTF. The CDR3 nucleotides read TGTGCCAGTAGACTAAGAGCGGGGTTGAGCTCTGGGGCCAACGTCCTGACTTTC.

The rearrangement links TRBV5-5 to TRBJ1-2, with 7 bases that match TRBD1. The J segment lost 8 bases and the V segment lost 4 bases, leaving 8 bases of the junction unmatched. The germline V gene has CDR1 SGHKS and CDR2 YYEKEE (reference sequence). The CDR3 has 13 amino acids. CDR3 sequence: CASSPDRLQGYTF. DNA of the CDR3: TGTGCCAGCAGCCCGGACAGGTTACAGGGCTACACCTTC.

The chain carries TRBV29-1 and TRBJ2-7; D gene ambiguous. V was trimmed by 4 bases and J by 2 bases, leaving 9 bases between them. CDR3 length: 12 amino acids. From germline, CDR1 is SQVTM and CDR2 ANQGSEA. The CDR3 loop is CSVASRAYEQYF. In DNA, the CDR3 is TGCAGCGTTGCAAGTCGGGCCTACGAGCAGTACTTC.

This clone was counted a single time. The rearrangement uses TRBV5-4 and TRBJ2-7; D uncertain. With 1 base removed from V and 3 bases from J, the gap between germline ends came to 17 bases. This CDR3 has 16 amino acids. Per the germline V gene, CDR1 is SGHNT and CDR2 is YYREEE (reference sequence). The CDR3: CASSLTRINLNYEQYF. Here the CDR3 DNA reads TGTGCCAGCAGCTTGACAAGGATAAACCTGAACTACGAGCAGTACTTC.

The chain links TRBV29-1 to TRBJ2-1; 7 bases agree with TRBD1. Per germline, CDR1 SQVTM and CDR2 ANQGSEA. Trimming removed 5 bases from V and 6 bases from J; junction bases left unmatched: 4. The CDR3 is made up of 12 amino acids. The CDR3 DNA is TGCAGCGTTAGGACAGGCGCCAATGAGCAGTTCTTC. Encoded protein: CSVRTGANEQFF.

This sequence joins TRBV15 and TRBJ2-1; D is undetermined. V lost 2 bases and J 8 bases, leaving 4 bases between the germline ends. From germline, CDR1 is LNHNV and CDR2 YYDKDF (reference sequence). This CDR3 spans 11 amino acids. The CDR3 loop reads CATSRRDEQFF. The DNA of the CDR3 is TGTGCCACCAGCAGACGGGATGAGCAGTTCTTC. Together with reference TRBV15 and TRBJ2-1, the CDR3 gives the full variable domain: DAMVIQNPRYQVTQFGKPVTLSCSQTLNHNVMYWYQQKSSQAPKLLFHYYDKDFNNEADTPDNFQSRRPNTSFCFLDIRSPGLGDTAMYLCATSRRDEQFFGPGTRLTVL.

The genes are TRBV9 and TRBJ2-1; D perhaps matches TRBD1 (6 bases). The CDR3 covers 13 residues. Trimming stripped 0 bases from V and 9 bases from J, with 10 bases between. From germline, CDR1 is SGDLS and CDR2 YYNGEE. The CDR3 region has the DNA TGTGCCAGCAGCGTAGTACAGGGTGCTGAGCAGTTCTTC. Amino acid sequence: CASSVVQGAEQFF.

The chain has TRBV5-1 and TRBJ1-2, with D unresolved. The V gene's germline CDR1 is SGHRS and CDR2 YFSETQ. This CDR3 spans 14 amino acids. Trimming removed 5 bases at V and 3 bases at J, with 14 bases between. The CDR3 spells CASSAGIQDYGYTF. CDR3 nucleotides: TGCGCCAGCAGTGCGGGTATTCAGGACTATGGCTACACCTTC.